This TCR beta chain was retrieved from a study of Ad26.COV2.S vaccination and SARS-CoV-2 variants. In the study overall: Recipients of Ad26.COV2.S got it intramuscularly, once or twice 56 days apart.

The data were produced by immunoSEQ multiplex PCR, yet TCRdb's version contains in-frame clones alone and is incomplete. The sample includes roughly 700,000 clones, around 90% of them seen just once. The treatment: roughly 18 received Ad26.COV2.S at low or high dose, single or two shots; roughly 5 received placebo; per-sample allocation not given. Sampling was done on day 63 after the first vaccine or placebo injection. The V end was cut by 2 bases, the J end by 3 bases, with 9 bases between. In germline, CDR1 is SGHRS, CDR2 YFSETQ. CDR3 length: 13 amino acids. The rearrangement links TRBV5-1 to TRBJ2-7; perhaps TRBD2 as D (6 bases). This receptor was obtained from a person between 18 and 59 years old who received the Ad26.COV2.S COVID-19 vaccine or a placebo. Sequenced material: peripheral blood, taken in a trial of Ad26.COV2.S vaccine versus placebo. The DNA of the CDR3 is TGCGCCAGCAGCTTTGGAGGGATCTACGAGCAGTACTTC. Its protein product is CASSFGGIYEQYF.